This entry lists 10 T cell receptor beta chains sequenced from one sample in a study of T cells in Graves' hyperthyroidism and ophthalmopathy. Using RNA transcripts as the source, TCR beta CDR3 regions were amplified. The HTBI set primed first-round TCR CDR3 RT-PCR. TCRdb re-derived calls from the multiplex PCR reads in MiXCR, one entry per CDR3 protein. Counted here are around 190,000 distinct CDR3 sequences, over 15% occurring once; the ten biggest clones make up approximately 28%. Input material: blood. The receptors shown here come from a woman in her forties or fifties with Graves' hyperthyroidism.

Many counts were recorded for this clonotype. The chain has TRBV24-1 and TRBJ2-1, with D unresolved. Deletions cut 4 bases from V and 5 bases from J, with 8 bases between. CDR1 and CDR2 from the germline V gene are KGHDR and SFDVKD. The CDR3 length is 13 residues. CDR3 bases: TGTGCCACCAGTGAAACCAGAAACAATGAGCAGTTCTTC. It specifies CATSETRNNEQFF.

CDR3 in DNA: TGCGCCAGCAGTGAGGCGACGAACACTGAAGCTTTCTTT. Amino acid sequence: CASSEATNTEAFF. V usage is TRBV10-1 and J usage is TRBJ1-1, with D unresolved. Germline V lookup: CDR1 WNHNN, CDR2 SYGVQD (reference sequence). Trimming took 2 bases from V and 1 from J, leaving 5 bases between them. The CDR3 totals 13 residues.

In its sample, this clonotype was seen many times. The CDR3 region is CSAEGIAGDETQYF. The CDR3, as DNA: TGCAGTGCTGAGGGAATAGCGGGGGACGAGACCCAGTACTTC. The chain links TRBV20-1 to TRBJ2-5; 9 bases line up with TRBD2. This CDR3 contains 14 residues. J was trimmed by 5 bases and V by 5 bases; bases with no gene match: 9. CDR1 DFQATT and CDR2 SNEGSKA come from the germline V gene (reference sequence).

This clonotype was seen ten or more times. This chain connects TRBV6-6 to TRBJ2-2; D is uncertain. This CDR3 contains 14 residues. Germline V CDR1 and CDR2: MNHNY, SVGAGI (reference sequence). V was clipped by 0 bases and J by 6 bases, with 8 bases between them. CDR3 DNA: TGTGCCAGCAGTTACTCGAGAAGGGCCGGGGAGCTGTTTTTT. Amino acids: CASSYSRRAGELFF.

This clonotype was counted at least ten times. The chain combines TRBV20-1 with TRBJ2-7; 7 bases fit TRBD1. Germline trimming cut 5 bases from V and 3 bases from J; bases unmatched to any gene: 10. The CDR3 has 14 residues. The germline V gene encodes CDR1 DFQATT and CDR2 SNEGSKA (reference sequence). CDR3 in DNA: TGCAGTGCTGCAATGGGGACAGCTTTCTACGAGCAGTACTTC. Translated, it gives CSAAMGTAFYEQYF.

This clonotype was recorded many times. The chain carries TRBV6-1 and TRBJ2-7, with D possibly being TRBD2 (5 bases). The CDR3 runs 14 residues. Germline V gives CDR1 MNHNS, CDR2 SASEGT. The ends were cut back, 7 bases at V and 0 bases at J, with 13 bases in the middle. The CDR3 bases are TGTGCCAGCATTAGGACGGGGAGCTCCTACGAGCAGTACTTC. As protein: CASIRTGSSYEQYF.

This clonotype was found many times. The rearrangement links TRBV12-3 or TRBV12-4 to TRBJ2-3; no reliable D call. Trimming took off 3 bases at V and 0 bases at J, with 13 bases between the two ends. CDR3 size: 16 residues. Here the CDR3 DNA reads TGTGCCAGCAGTTTCGAGGCAAGTCAGAGCACAGATACGCAGTATTTT. Translating gives CASSFEASQSTDTQYF.

This clonotype was seen repeatedly, ten times or more. The J gene is TRBJ2-1, the V gene TRBV6-2 or TRBV6-3, with a possible D match to TRBD1 (6 bases). The V gene's germline CDR1 is MNHEY and CDR2 SVGEGT. Deletions cut 10 bases from V and 8 bases from J, with 15 bases between. The CDR3 is made up of 12 amino acids. This chain's CDR3 is CAIYKQGHEQFF. DNA of the CDR3: TGTGCCATCTATAAACAGGGCCATGAGCAGTTCTTC.

Ten or more counts support this clonotype. The chain carries TRBV6-1 and TRBJ1-1; D is unresolved. This CDR3 has 11 amino acids. The germline V and J ends were trimmed by 8 bases and 7 bases, with 11 bases remaining between them. The germline V gene has CDR1 MNHNS and CDR2 SASEGT. The CDR3 loop reads CASARAYEAFF. CDR3 nucleotide sequence: TGTGCCAGCGCCCGGGCATATGAAGCTTTCTTT.

This clonotype appeared many times. This chain connects TRBV7-9 to TRBJ2-7; D gene ambiguous. Trimming removed 3 bases from V and 3 bases from J, with 9 bases in between. Germline V gene data show CDR1 as SEHNR and CDR2 as FQNEAQ (reference sequence). The CDR3 has 13 amino acids. The CDR3 DNA is TGTGCCAGCAGCTTTCCCGCGCGCTACGAGCAGTACTTC. Encoded protein: CASSFPARYEQYF.